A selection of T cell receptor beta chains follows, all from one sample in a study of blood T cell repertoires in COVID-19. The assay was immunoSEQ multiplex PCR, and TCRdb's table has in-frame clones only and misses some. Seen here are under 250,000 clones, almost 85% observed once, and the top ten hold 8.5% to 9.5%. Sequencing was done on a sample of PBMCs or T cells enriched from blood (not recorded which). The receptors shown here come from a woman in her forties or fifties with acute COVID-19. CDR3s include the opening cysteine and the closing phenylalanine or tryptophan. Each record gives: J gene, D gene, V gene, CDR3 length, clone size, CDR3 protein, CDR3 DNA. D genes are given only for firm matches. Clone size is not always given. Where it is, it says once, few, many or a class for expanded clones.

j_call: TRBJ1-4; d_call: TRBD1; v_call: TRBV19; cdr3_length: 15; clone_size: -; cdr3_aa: CASLPRQGRIEKLFF; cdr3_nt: TGTGCCAGTTTACCTCGACAGGGCCGAATTGAAAAACTGTTTTTT
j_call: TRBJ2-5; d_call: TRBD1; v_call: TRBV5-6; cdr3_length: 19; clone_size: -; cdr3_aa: CASSSPIGTGTMRGETQYF; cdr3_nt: TGTGCCAGCAGCTCTCCCATCGGGACAGGGACTATGCGAGGAGAGACCCAGTACTTC
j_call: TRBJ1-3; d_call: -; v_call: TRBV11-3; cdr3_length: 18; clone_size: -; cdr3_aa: CASSLPWTETMTGNTIYF; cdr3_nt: TGTGCCAGCAGTTTACCCTGGACAGAGACAATGACTGGAAACACCATATATTTT
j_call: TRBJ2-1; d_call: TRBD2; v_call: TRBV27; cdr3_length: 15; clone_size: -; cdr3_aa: CASSSRGGAYNEQFF; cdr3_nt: TGTGCCAGCAGTTCCCGGGGGGGGGCCTACAATGAGCAGTTCTTC
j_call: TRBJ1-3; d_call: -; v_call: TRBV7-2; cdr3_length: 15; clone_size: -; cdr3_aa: CASSSETGSGNTIYF; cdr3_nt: TGTGCCAGCAGCTCCGAAACAGGGTCCGGAAACACCATATATTTT
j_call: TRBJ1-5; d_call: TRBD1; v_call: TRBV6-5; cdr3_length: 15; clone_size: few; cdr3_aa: CASSSGTGGMGPQHF; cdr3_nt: TGTGCCAGCAGTTCGGGGACAGGGGGCATGGGGCCCCAGCATTTT
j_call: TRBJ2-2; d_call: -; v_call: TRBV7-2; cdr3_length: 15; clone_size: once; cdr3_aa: CASSLISGNTGELFF; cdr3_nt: TGTGCCAGCAGCCTGATTAGCGGGAACACCGGGGAGCTGTTTTTT
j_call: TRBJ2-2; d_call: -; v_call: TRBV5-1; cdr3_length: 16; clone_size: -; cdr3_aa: CASSNPVGGSTGELFF; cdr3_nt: TGCGCCAGCAGTAACCCGGTGGGAGGCAGCACCGGGGAGCTGTTTTTT
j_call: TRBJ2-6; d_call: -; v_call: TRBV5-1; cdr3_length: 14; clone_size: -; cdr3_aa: CASSPFSGANVLTF; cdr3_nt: TGCGCCAGCAGTCCCTTCTCTGGGGCCAACGTCCTGACTTTC
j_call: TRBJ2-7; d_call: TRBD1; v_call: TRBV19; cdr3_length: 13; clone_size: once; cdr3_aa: CASSSTGAGEQYF; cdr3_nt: TGTGCCAGTAGCTCGACAGGGGCGGGTGAGCAGTACTTC
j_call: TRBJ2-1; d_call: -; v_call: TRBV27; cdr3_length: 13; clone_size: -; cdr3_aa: CASSQVPGGEQFF; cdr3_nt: TGTGCCAGCTCGCAGGTGCCGGGCGGGGAGCAGTTCTTC
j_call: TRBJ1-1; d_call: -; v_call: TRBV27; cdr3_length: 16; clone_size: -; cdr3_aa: CASTGRRGGMNTEAFF; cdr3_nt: TGTGCCAGCACAGGGCGTCGGGGGGGGATGAACACTGAAGCTTTCTTT
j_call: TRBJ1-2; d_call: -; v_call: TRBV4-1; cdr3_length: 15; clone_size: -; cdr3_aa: CASSQDPRPGGGYTF; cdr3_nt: TGCGCCAGCAGCCAAGATCCCCGGCCCGGAGGCGGCTACACCTTC
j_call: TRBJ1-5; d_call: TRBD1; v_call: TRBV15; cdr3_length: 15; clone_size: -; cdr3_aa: CATRKDRGWGQPQHF; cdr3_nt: TGTGCCACCAGAAAGGACAGGGGTTGGGGTCAGCCCCAGCATTTT
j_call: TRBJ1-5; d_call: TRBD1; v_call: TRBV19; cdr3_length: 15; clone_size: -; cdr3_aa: CASSSWTGGDQPQHF; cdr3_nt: TGTGCCAGTAGTTCGTGGACAGGGGGCGATCAGCCCCAGCATTTT
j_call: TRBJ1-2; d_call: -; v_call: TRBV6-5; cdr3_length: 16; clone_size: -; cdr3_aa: CASSYGAGEGLGGYTF; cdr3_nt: TGTGCCAGCAGTTACGGGGCCGGGGAGGGGCTGGGGGGCTACACCTTC
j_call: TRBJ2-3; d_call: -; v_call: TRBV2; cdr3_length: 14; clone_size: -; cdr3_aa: CASSEGRDADTQYF; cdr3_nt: TGTGCCAGCAGTGAAGGCAGGGATGCAGATACGCAGTATTTT
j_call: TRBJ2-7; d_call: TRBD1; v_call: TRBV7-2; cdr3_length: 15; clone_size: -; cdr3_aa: CASSAGTGYSYEQYF; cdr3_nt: TGTGCCAGCAGCGCCGGGACAGGGTATTCCTACGAGCAGTACTTC
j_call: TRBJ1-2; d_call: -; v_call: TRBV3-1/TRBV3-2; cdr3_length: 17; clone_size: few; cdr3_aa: CASSQKRRQPGGNGYTF; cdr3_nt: TGTGCCAGCAGCCAAAAGCGGCGACAGCCCGGAGGGAATGGCTACACCTTC
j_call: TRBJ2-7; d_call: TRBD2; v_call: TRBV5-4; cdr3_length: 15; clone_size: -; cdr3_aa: CASSLGLADSYEQYF; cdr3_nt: TGTGCCAGCAGTTTAGGGCTAGCGGATTCCTACGAGCAGTACTTC
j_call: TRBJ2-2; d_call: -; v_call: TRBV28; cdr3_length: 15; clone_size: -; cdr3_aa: CASLTGAANTGELFF; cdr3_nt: TGTGCCAGCCTTACTGGGGCCGCGAACACCGGGGAGCTGTTTTTT
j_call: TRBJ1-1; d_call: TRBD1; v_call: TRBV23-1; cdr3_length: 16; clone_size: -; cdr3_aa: CASSQGGQGVGNEAFF; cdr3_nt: TGCGCCAGCAGTCAAGGGGGACAGGGGGTGGGTAATGAAGCTTTCTTT
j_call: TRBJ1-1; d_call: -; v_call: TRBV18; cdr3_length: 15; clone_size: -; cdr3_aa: CASSPSVTGIDKAFF; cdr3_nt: TGTGCCAGCTCTCCAAGCGTGACAGGAATTGACAAAGCTTTCTTT
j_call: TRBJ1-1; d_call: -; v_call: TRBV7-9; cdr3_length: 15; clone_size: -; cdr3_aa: CASSYGDHRTPEAFF; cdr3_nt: TGTGCCAGCAGTTACGGAGACCACAGGACCCCTGAAGCTTTCTTT
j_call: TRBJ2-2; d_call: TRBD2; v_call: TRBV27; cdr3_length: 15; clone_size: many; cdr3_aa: CASSLGSGGVGELFF; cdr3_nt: TGTGCCAGCAGTTTGGGTAGCGGGGGGGTCGGGGAGCTGTTTTTT
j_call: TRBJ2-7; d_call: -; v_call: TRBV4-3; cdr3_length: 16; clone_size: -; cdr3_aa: CASSQAEGGGPYEQYF; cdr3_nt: TGCGCCAGCAGCCAAGCCGAGGGGGGGGGCCCTTACGAGCAGTACTTC
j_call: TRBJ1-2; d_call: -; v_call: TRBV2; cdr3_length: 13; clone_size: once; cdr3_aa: CASSEGGGYGYTF; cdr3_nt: TGTGCCAGCAGTGAAGGAGGGGGCTATGGCTACACCTTC
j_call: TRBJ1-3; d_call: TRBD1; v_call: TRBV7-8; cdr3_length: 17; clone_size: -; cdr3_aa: CASSLEGQQGPGNTIYF; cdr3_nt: TGTGCCAGCAGCTTAGAGGGACAGCAAGGACCTGGAAACACCATATATTTT
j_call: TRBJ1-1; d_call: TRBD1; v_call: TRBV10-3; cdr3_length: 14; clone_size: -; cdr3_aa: CAIREQGKNTEAFF; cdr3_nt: TGTGCCATCAGGGAACAGGGGAAGAACACTGAAGCTTTCTTT
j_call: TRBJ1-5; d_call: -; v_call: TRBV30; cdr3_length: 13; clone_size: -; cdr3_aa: CAWMGGGNQPQHF; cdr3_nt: TGTGCCTGGATGGGGGGAGGCAATCAGCCCCAGCATTTT
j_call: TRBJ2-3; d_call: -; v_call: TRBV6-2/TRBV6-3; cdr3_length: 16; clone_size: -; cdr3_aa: CASSFIRGDGTDTQYF; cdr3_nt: TGTGCCAGCAGTTTCATCCGCGGGGATGGCACAGATACGCAGTATTTT
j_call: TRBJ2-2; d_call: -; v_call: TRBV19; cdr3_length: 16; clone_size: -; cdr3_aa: CASSDPGTRNTGELFF; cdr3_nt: TGTGCCAGTAGTGACCCCGGGACACGGAACACCGGGGAGCTGTTTTTT
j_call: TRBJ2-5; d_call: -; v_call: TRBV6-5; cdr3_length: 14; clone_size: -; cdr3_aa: CASSSRGGLETQYF; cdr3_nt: TGTGCCAGCAGTTCCCGCGGAGGGTTGGAGACCCAGTACTTC
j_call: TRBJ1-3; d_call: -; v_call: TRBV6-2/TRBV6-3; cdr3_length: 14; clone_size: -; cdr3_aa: CASSYGTNGNTIYF; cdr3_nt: TGTGCCAGCAGTTACGGGACAAATGGAAACACCATATATTTT